A selection of T cell receptor beta chains follows, all from one sample in a study of shared clonotypes between healthy human individuals. Assay: immunoSEQ multiplex PCR; the TCRdb copy retains only in-frame clones and omits some. The table shows 2 million to 2.5 million clones, with about 93% occurring only once. What was sequenced was naive CD8+ T cells from PBMCs. These receptors were collected from a young man in good health. Some clones in this sample may be carry-over from other donors' samples. CDR3s include the opening cysteine and the closing phenylalanine or tryptophan. A D gene is named only where the DNA matches it firmly. Clone size is stated in some rows and not others, as once, few, many or a class when expanded.

J,V,size,length,D,DNA,CDR3
TRBJ2-1,TRBV29-1,.,13,.,TGCAGCGTTGAACCCTCCAACTACAATGAGCAGTTCTTC,CSVEPSNYNEQFF
TRBJ1-1,TRBV27,.,15,TRBD1,TGTGCCAGCAGTCTACAACAGGGGATGAACACTGAAGCTTTCTTT,CASSLQQGMNTEAFF
TRBJ2-3,TRBV27,once,17,TRBD2,TGTGCCAGCAGTTACTGGGCTAGCGGGAGGCCCACAGATACGCAGTATTTT,CASSYWASGRPTDTQYF
TRBJ1-2,TRBV19,.,15,.,TGTGCCAGTAGTACACCGTGGACATCTTCTGATGGCTACACCTTC,CASSTPWTSSDGYTF
TRBJ2-2,TRBV28,.,15,.,TGTGCCAGCAGTTGGTTCAGGGCGGGCACCGGGGAGCTGTTTTTT,CASSWFRAGTGELFF
TRBJ2-7,TRBV28,.,15,TRBD1,TGTGCCAGCAGTTTGGGGACAGGGGCTGGCTACGAGCAGTACTTC,CASSLGTGAGYEQYF
TRBJ1-3,TRBV29-1,.,15,.,TGCAGCGTCGAGTCCCGCAGGGGCTCTGGAAACACCATATATTTT,CSVESRRGSGNTIYF
TRBJ2-7,TRBV19,.,14,TRBD1,TGTGCCAGTAGTATAGCCCGTGGACAGGGCGAGCAGTACTTC,CASSIARGQGEQYF
TRBJ2-3,TRBV13,.,17,TRBD2,TGTGCCAGCAAGGGACGCGGGAGGGCCTCTAGCACAGATACGCAGTATTTT,CASKGRGRASSTDTQYF
TRBJ2-7,TRBV6-1,.,17,TRBD1,TGTGCCAGCAGTGTGGGGACAGGGGGGGTTAACTCCTACGAGCAGTACTTC,CASSVGTGGVNSYEQYF